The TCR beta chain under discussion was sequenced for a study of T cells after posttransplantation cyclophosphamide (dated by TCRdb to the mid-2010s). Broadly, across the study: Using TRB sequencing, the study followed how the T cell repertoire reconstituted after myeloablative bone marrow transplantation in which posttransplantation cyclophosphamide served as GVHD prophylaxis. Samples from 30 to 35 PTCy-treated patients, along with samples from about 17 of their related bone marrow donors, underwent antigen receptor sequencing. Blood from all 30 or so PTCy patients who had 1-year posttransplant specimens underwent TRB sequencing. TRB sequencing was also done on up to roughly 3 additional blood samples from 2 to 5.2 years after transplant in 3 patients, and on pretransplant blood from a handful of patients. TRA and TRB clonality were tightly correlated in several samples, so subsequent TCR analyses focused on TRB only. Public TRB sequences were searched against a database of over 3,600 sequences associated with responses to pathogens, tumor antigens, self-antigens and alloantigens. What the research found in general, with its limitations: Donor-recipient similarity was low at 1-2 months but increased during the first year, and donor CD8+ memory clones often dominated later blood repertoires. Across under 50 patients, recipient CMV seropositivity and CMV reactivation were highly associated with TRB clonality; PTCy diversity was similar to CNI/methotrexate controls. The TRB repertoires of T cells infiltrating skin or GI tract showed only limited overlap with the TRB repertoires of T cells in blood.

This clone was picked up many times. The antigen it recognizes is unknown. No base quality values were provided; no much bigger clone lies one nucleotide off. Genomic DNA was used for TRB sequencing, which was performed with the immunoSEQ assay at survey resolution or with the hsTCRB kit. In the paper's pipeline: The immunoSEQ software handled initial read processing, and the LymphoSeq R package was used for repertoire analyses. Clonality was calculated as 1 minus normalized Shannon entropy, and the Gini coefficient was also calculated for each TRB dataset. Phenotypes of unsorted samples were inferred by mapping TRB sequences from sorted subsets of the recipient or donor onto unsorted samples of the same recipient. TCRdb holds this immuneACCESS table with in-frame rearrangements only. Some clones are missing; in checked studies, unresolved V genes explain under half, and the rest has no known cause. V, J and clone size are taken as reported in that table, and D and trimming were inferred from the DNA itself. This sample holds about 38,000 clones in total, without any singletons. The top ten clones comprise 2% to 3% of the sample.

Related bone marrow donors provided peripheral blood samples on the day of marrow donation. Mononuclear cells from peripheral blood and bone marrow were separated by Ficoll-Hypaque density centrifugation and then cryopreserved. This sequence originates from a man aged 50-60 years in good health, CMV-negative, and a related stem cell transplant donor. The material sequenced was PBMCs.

The DNA sequence reads TGTGCTAGTGGTTTAGGACAGAATGAAAAACTGTTTTTT. Its product reads: CASGLGQNEKLFF. The sequence links TRBV12-5 to TRBJ1-4; tentative D gene TRBD1, with 6 bases matching. Per the germline V gene, LGHNT is the CDR1 and FRNRAP is the CDR2. The CDR3 goes from the cysteine to the phenylalanine over 13 residues. Only the CDR3 DNA stays, 39 bases, in frame from base 1. The junction shows trimming of 3 bases on V and 5 bases on J, plus 7 bases between the germline ends. Joined to the reference TRBV12-5 and TRBJ1-4 proteins, this CDR3 gives the full variable domain: DARVTQTPRHKVTEMGQEVTMRCQPILGHNTVFWYRQTMMQGLELLAYFRNRAPLDDSGMPKDRFSAEMPDATLATLKIQPSEPRDSAVYFCASGLGQNEKLFFGSGTQLSVL.